A selection of T cell receptor beta chains follows, all from one sample in a study of Tregs in tolerant kidney transplant recipients. Libraries were prepared by immunoSEQ multiplex PCR; TCRdb keeps only in-frame clonotypes and omits some of them. The top ten hold around 0.68% of the sample, which has roughly 250,000 clones, approximately 83% seen once. Specimen: CD4+ T cells from blood. These receptors came from a human donor in good health. Both conserved end residues are part of each CDR3. Fields, in order: D gene, clone size, V gene, J gene, CDR3 DNA, CDR3 protein. The D gene is left open where the match is weak. Clone size is given for some rows only: seen once, a few or many times, or a class if the clone is expanded.

D gene: NA
clone size: NA
V gene: TRBV5-1
J gene: TRBJ2-6
CDR3 DNA: TGCGCCAGCAGCTTGAGCCCAGGGAGTTCTGGGGCCAACGTCCTGACTTTC
CDR3 protein: CASSLSPGSSGANVLTF

D gene: NA
clone size: NA
V gene: TRBV7-9
J gene: TRBJ2-1
CDR3 DNA: TGTGCCAGCAGCCCCGACAAAGCTAACAATGAGCAGTTCTTC
CDR3 protein: CASSPDKANNEQFF

D gene: NA
clone size: NA
V gene: TRBV6-1
J gene: TRBJ1-6
CDR3 DNA: TGTGCCAGCAGTCATCAGGGCTCCTATAATTCACCCCTCCACTTT
CDR3 protein: CASSHQGSYNSPLHF

D gene: TRBD1
clone size: NA
V gene: TRBV11-2
J gene: TRBJ1-2
CDR3 DNA: TGTGCCAGCAGCCAACAGCCGACAGGGGGTGGCTACACCTTC
CDR3 protein: CASSQQPTGGGYTF

D gene: TRBD1
clone size: few
V gene: TRBV7-9
J gene: TRBJ2-7
CDR3 DNA: TGTGCCAGCAGCTCGCCCCCGGGACAGAGGTTCTCCTACGAGCAGTACTTC
CDR3 protein: CASSSPPGQRFSYEQYF

D gene: TRBD2
clone size: NA
V gene: TRBV19
J gene: TRBJ2-1
CDR3 DNA: TGTGCCAGTAGATCCCCGGGACTAGCGGGAGGGCTGGGGGATGAGCAGTTCTTC
CDR3 protein: CASRSPGLAGGLGDEQFF

D gene: NA
clone size: once
V gene: TRBV2
J gene: TRBJ2-7
CDR3 DNA: TGTGCCAGCAGCCCCCTTAGGGGTACCACCTACGAGCAGTACTTC
CDR3 protein: CASSPLRGTTYEQYF

D gene: TRBD1
clone size: once
V gene: TRBV11-2
J gene: TRBJ1-3
CDR3 DNA: TGTGCCAGCAGCTCACGGCCGGGACAGGGATTTGGAAACACCATATATTTT
CDR3 protein: CASSSRPGQGFGNTIYF

D gene: TRBD2
clone size: once
V gene: TRBV7-2
J gene: TRBJ2-3
CDR3 DNA: TGTGCCAGCAGCTTAGGGGACTATGGCACAGATACGCAGTATTTT
CDR3 protein: CASSLGDYGTDTQYF

D gene: NA
clone size: NA
V gene: TRBV6-1
J gene: TRBJ1-2
CDR3 DNA: TGTGCCAGCAGTCTCCAGGGGACGCCCTATGGCTACACCTTC
CDR3 protein: CASSLQGTPYGYTF

D gene: TRBD2
clone size: NA
V gene: TRBV4-1
J gene: TRBJ2-6
CDR3 DNA: TGCGCCAGCAGCCGAGCGGGGGGTACCAACGTCCTGACTTTC
CDR3 protein: CASSRAGGTNVLTF

D gene: NA
clone size: NA
V gene: TRBV5-4
J gene: TRBJ2-5
CDR3 DNA: TGTGCCAGCAGCTTCCCGGGGAGCCAAGAGACCCAGTACTTC
CDR3 protein: CASSFPGSQETQYF

D gene: NA
clone size: NA
V gene: TRBV14
J gene: TRBJ1-1
CDR3 DNA: TGTGCCAGCAGCCGAGGACGGCACACTGAAGCTTTCTTT
CDR3 protein: CASSRGRHTEAFF